The rows below give T cell receptor beta chains drawn from one sample of a study of cytomegalovirus exposure and HLA in healthy donors. Only in-frame clones appear in the TCRdb table, and some are missing; sequencing was by immunoSEQ multiplex PCR. Of approximately 93,000 clones in the sample, approximately 60% were seen once. Material for sequencing was PBMCs. Receptors originate from a boy between 10 and 17 years old in good health and CMV-seropositive. The CDR3 runs from the conserved cysteine through the conserved F or W. The order of the fields is D gene, J gene, clone size, V gene, CDR3 length, CDR3 DNA, CDR3 protein. D genes are given only for firm matches. Some rows mark clone size as missing; the rest say once, few, many or name a class of expanded clone.

>NA|TRBJ1-5|few|TRBV29-1|13
TGCAGCGTTGGTATGTCAGAAAATCAGCCCCAGCATTTT
CSVGMSENQPQHF
>NA|TRBJ2-7|few|TRBV4-3|15
TGCGCCAGCAGCCAAAAGGCGGGGATCTCCTACGAGCAGTACTTC
CASSQKAGISYEQYF
>NA|TRBJ1-3|NA|TRBV2|15
TGTGCCAGCAGTGGAACAGGAAGCTCTGGAAACACCATATATTTT
CASSGTGSSGNTIYF
>TRBD2|TRBJ2-7|few|TRBV6-4|16
TGTGCCAGCAGTGACTTGGGCCCTCCGGGAGGGCGCGAGCAGTACTTC
CASSDLGPPGGREQYF
>TRBD2|TRBJ2-2|once|TRBV30|13
TGTGCCTTCGGACTAGCGGGCACCGGGGAGCTGTTTTTT
CAFGLAGTGELFF
>NA|TRBJ1-3|NA|TRBV10-3|12
TGTGGGGCCACCAGCTCTGGAAACACCATATATTTT
CGATSSGNTIYF
>TRBD1|TRBJ2-3|NA|TRBV6-1|16
TGTGCCAGCAGTGCGGGCCGGGACAGAAGCACAGATACGCAGTATTTT
CASSAGRDRSTDTQYF
>TRBD1|TRBJ1-2|NA|TRBV28|17
TGTGCCAGCAGCCCCGGGACAGGGGGACAGAACCCCTATGGCTACACCTTC
CASSPGTGGQNPYGYTF
>TRBD1|TRBJ1-2|NA|TRBV11-3|16
TGTGTCAGCAGCTCAAGAAATGACAGGGGAGTGGAGGGCTACACCTTC
CVSSSRNDRGVEGYTF
>NA|TRBJ2-7|NA|TRBV19|13
TGTGCCAGTAGTATTCTCCCGGCCTACGAGCAGTACTTC
CASSILPAYEQYF
>TRBD2|TRBJ2-3|few|TRBV7-9|17
TGTGCCAGCAGCTTAAGACCCGGACTAGCGATATCAGATACGCAGTATTTT
CASSLRPGLAISDTQYF
>TRBD2|TRBJ2-3|few|TRBV6-1|15
TGTGCCAGCAGTGAAACAAGCGGGGGGCCCACTACGCAGTATTTT
CASSETSGGPTTQYF
>NA|TRBJ2-7|NA|TRBV4-2|16
TGTGCCAGCAGCCACCCACCAGGGTCCCCCGGGTACGAGCAGTACTTC
CASSHPPGSPGYEQYF
>NA|TRBJ2-4|NA|TRBV27|16
TGTGCCAGCAGCAGTCTATATCGGGTGGCCAAAAACATTCAGTACTTC
CASSSLYRVAKNIQYF
>NA|TRBJ1-5|NA|TRBV6-1|14
TGTGCCAGCACCCGAGACGGGAACAATCAGCCCCAGCATTTT
CASTRDGNNQPQHF
>TRBD2|TRBJ2-1|few|TRBV6-1|18
TGTGCCAGCAGTGGGACTAGCGGAACTACGAGCTCCTACAATGAGCAGTTCTTC
CASSGTSGTTSSYNEQFF
>TRBD1|TRBJ1-5|NA|TRBV30|14
TGTGCCTGGAGCCCAGGGGGCAGGGATCAGCCCCAGAATTTT
CAWSPGGRDQPQNF
>TRBD1|TRBJ2-5|once|TRBV7-3|16
TGTGCCAGCAGCTACACAGGGGGCGCGGCCCAAGAGACCCAGTACTTC
CASSYTGGAAQETQYF
>NA|TRBJ2-7|few|TRBV5-1|12
TGCGCCAGCAGCTTGGAGGGGTACGAGCAGTACTTC
CASSLEGYEQYF
>NA|TRBJ2-7|few|TRBV5-6|16
TGTGCCAGCAGCTCCATTTTGAGGGACATCTCCTACGAGCAGTACTTC
CASSSILRDISYEQYF
>TRBD2|TRBJ2-1|NA|TRBV9|16
TGTGCCAGCAGCGCCTTAACTAGCGGGAGGGCCAATGAGCAGTTCTTC
CASSALTSGRANEQFF